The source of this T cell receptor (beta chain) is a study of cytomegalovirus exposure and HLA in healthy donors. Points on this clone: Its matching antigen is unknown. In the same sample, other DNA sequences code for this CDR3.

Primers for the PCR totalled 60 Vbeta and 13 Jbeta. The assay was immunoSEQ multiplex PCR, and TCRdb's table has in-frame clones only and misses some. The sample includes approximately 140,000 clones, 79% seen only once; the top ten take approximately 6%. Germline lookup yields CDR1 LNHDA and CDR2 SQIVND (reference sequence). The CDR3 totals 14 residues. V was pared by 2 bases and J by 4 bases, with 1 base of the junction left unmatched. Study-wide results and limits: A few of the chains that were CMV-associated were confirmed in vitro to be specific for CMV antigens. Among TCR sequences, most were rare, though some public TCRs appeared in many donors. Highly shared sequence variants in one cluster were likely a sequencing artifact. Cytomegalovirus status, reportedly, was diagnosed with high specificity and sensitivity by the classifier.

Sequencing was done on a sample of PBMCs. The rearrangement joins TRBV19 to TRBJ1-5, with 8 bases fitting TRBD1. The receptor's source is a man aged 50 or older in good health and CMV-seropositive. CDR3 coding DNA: TGTGCCAGTAGTATAAGGGACAGGAATCAGCCCCAGCATTTT. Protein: CASSIRDRNQPQHF.